This T cell receptor beta chain stems from a study of T cell repertoires in cytomegalovirus infection. About the study: CMV infection plus the matching HLA type was flagged by public TCR beta signatures.

With 0 bases removed from V and 2 bases from J, the gap between germline ends came to 10 bases. Germline V gene lookup returns CDR1 LNHNV and CDR2 YYDKDF (reference sequence). The CDR3 covers 15 residues. TCRdb ran MiXCR on the reads and lists one entry per CDR3 protein. The data hold hundreds of thousands of distinct CDR3 sequences, with approximately 7% observed a single time. The sequence was obtained from a human donor in good health (CMV status not recorded). Some clones in this sample may be carry-over from other donors' samples. The V and J genes are TRBV15 and TRBJ1-1; no firm D call. The sequenced sample was PBMCs. The CDR3 DNA is TGTGCCACCAGCAGAGAGGTTCTCCCCAACACTGAAGCTTTCTTT. Protein product: CATSREVLPNTEAFF.